The clone carrying this TCR beta chain was seen only a few times. What it binds is unknown. The record originates from a study of blood T cells in healthy people across ages. Trimming took off 4 bases at V and 0 bases at J, with 10 bases between the two ends. Per the germline V gene, CDR1 is SGHVS and CDR2 is FQNEAQ. The CDR3 has 15 residues. General study results and limits: Both higher diversity and more naive CD4+ cells marked long-lived donors when set against aged donors.

A second PCR, run for about 7 to 12 cycles, used a sample-barcoded 5' primer plus a J-beta primer mix. TCRdb reprocessed the 5' RACE reads via MiXCR and lists one record per CDR3 protein. The data hold roughly 790,000 distinct CDR3 sequences, with roughly 41% observed a single time. This clonotype was sampled from a woman aged 60-70 years in good health. The material sequenced was blood. The chain joins TRBV7-8 to TRBJ2-1; D possibly corresponds to TRBD2 (6 bases). The CDR3 nucleotides read TGTGCCAGCAGCTATCGGGACTCCTCCTACAATGAGCAGTTCTTC. It is translated as CASSYRDSSYNEQFF.